One sample yielded the 29 T cell receptor beta chains listed below, sequenced in a study of cytomegalovirus exposure and HLA in healthy donors (dated by TCRdb to between 2016 and 2019). The protocol used for the library was the immunoSEQ multiplex PCR assay. For the multiplex PCR, a mixture combining 60 forward primers for TCR Vbeta segments and 13 reverse primers for TCR Jbeta segments was used. TCRdb mirrors the immuneACCESS table, restricted to in-frame sequences. Some clones are absent from its copies; in checked studies, under half trace to an unresolved V gene, and the reason for the others is unknown. Across this sample there are about 130,000 clones, with around three quarters seen only once. Jointly, the top ten make up around 10% of the sample. Sequencing was carried out using PBMCs. These receptors were taken from a man between 25 and 39 years old in good health and CMV-seropositive.

J is TRBJ1-4 and V is TRBV4-1; 9 nucleotides match TRBD1. CDR3 size: 15 residues. V was clipped by 4 bases and J by 5 bases; unmatched bases: 5. Looked up from germline, CDR1 is MGHRA and CDR2 is YSYEKL. The CDR3 DNA follows: TGCGCCAGCAGCCCAGGACAGGGGAGAAATGAAAAACTGTTTTTT. It yields the protein CASSPGQGRNEKLFF.

The table lists this clone with a count of one. The chain employs TRBV2 and TRBJ1-4, with a tentative D call TRBD1 (5 bases). Germline CDR1 SNHLY, CDR2 FYNNEI. The ends were cut back, 6 bases at V and 6 bases at J, with 17 bases in the middle. The length of the CDR3 is 15 residues. The CDR3 here is CASSNNGQGYEKLFF. The CDR3 DNA follows: TGTGCCAGCAGCAACAATGGGCAGGGATATGAAAAACTGTTTTTT.

The chain employs TRBV6-5 and TRBJ2-3; 9 bases are shared with TRBD2. There are 14 residues in the CDR3. Germline trimming cut 7 bases from V and 3 bases from J; bases unmatched to any gene: 5. Germline V gene lookup returns CDR1 MNHEY and CDR2 SVGAGI. CDR3 protein: CASKRLAGTDTQYF. The CDR3 nucleotides read TGTGCCAGCAAGAGGCTAGCGGGGACAGATACGCAGTATTTT.

The rearrangement joins TRBV9 to TRBJ2-1; the D gene is possibly TRBD1 (5 bases). This CDR3 spans 18 amino acids. Germline lookup yields CDR1 SGDLS and CDR2 YYNGEE. The V end lost 3 bases, the J end lost 0 bases, and 19 bases lay between the germline ends. CDR3 coding DNA: TGTGCCAGCAGCGGAGGTGACAGAAGAGGTAGCTCCTACAATGAGCAGTTCTTC. Amino acids: CASSGGDRRGSSYNEQFF.

V gene TRBV4-2 combines with J gene TRBJ1-1; 8 bases map to TRBD1. CDR1 LGHNA and CDR2 YNFKEQ come from the germline V gene. The CDR3 extends over 16 amino acids. Trimming at V came to 0 bases and at J to 3 bases, leaving 6 bases not matched to a gene. CDR3 sequence (DNA): TGTGCCAGCAGCCAAGACCTAGACAGGGGCGACACTGAAGCTTTCTTT. This codes for CASSQDLDRGDTEAFF.

This clone was observed a handful of times. This sequence joins TRBV28 and TRBJ2-7, with 13 bases aligning to TRBD2. The CDR3 runs 12 residues. Germline V gives CDR1 MDHEN, CDR2 SYDVKM. Trimming removed 5 bases from V and 11 bases from J; junction bases left unmatched: 3. For the CDR3, the DNA is TGTGCCAGCAGTCTCGGGACTAGCGGGGAGTACTTC. It codes for CASSLGTSGEYF.

The chain couples TRBV7-9 to TRBJ1-1; no firm D call. Germline lookup yields CDR1 SEHNR and CDR2 FQNEAQ (reference sequence). This CDR3 spans 14 amino acids. Trimming removed 5 bases from V and 0 bases from J, with 10 bases in between. CDR3 DNA: TGTGCCAGCAGCCCTGCCACTTTGAACACTGAAGCTTTCTTT. Translation gives CASSPATLNTEAFF.

This clone was seen a handful of times. The chain uses TRBV27 and TRBJ1-1; D may be TRBD1 (6 bases). Germline lookup yields CDR1 MNHEY and CDR2 SMNVEV (reference sequence). CDR3 length equals 13 residues. The germline V and J ends were trimmed by 8 bases and 1 base, with 11 bases remaining between them. The CDR3 bases are TGTGCCAGCCGGGGGGGCGCGAACACTGAAGCTTTCTTT. Its protein is CASRGGANTEAFF.

Remarks on this clone: One junction end disagrees with the germline gene, perhaps due to a read error. This CDR3 is CASGQDWDRGRGPQHF. In nucleotides, the CDR3 is TGTGCCAGCGGCCAAGATTGGGACAGGGGCAGAGGGCCCCAGCATTTT. This chain uses TRBV4-2 with TRBJ1-5; TRBD1 matches at 10 bases. The CDR3 consists of 16 residues. Germline V CDR1 and CDR2: LGHNA, YNFKEQ.

The J gene is TRBJ1-1, the V gene TRBV19; tentative D call: TRBD1 (6 bases). This CDR3 has 13 residues. Germline-derived CDR1 and CDR2 are LNHDA and SQIVND (reference sequence). Trimming left V 3 bases short and J 7 bases short, with 12 bases between. CDR3 amino acids: CASSIHSRGEAFF. The CDR3 DNA sequence: TGTGCCAGTAGTATCCACTCCAGGGGTGAAGCTTTCTTT.

V and J are TRBV5-1 and TRBJ1-2; 8 nucleotides match TRBD1. The V segment lost 1 base and the J segment 3 bases; nucleotides outside the gene matches: 5. CDR3 length: 15 amino acids. The germline gives CDR1 SGHRS, CDR2 YFSETQ. The CDR3: CASSLLPDRDYGYTF. CDR3 sequence (DNA): TGCGCCAGCAGCTTGCTACCGGACAGGGACTATGGCTACACCTTC.

This rearrangement joins TRBV5-8 to TRBJ2-5; tentatively, D is TRBD1 (5 bases). This CDR3 region has 13 residues. Trimming left V 3 bases short and J 3 bases short, with 9 bases between. Germline loops: CDR1 SGHTS, CDR2 YDEGEE. For the CDR3, the DNA is TGTGCCAGCAGCTCGACAGAAAAAGAGACCCAGTACTTC. This sequence encodes CASSSTEKETQYF.

The chain is built from TRBV10-3 and TRBJ2-1; 7 bases match TRBD2. Germline V gene lookup returns CDR1 ENHRY and CDR2 SYGVKD. The junction had 6 bases not matched to a gene; V was cut back by 8 bases and J by 5 bases. This CDR3 contains 13 residues. CDR3 sequence reads: CAIARGVNNEQFF. DNA for the CDR3: TGTGCCATCGCCCGGGGGGTCAACAATGAGCAGTTCTTC.

CDR3 in DNA: TGTGCCAGCAGCGTAGATGCCCAAATAGCGGGGGGGTTAGATACGCAGTATTTT. This codes for CASSVDAQIAGGLDTQYF. The chain is built from TRBV9 and TRBJ2-3, with TRBD2 matching over 11 bases. The germline V gene encodes CDR1 SGDLS and CDR2 YYNGEE. The junction had 11 bases not matched to a gene; V was cut back by 0 bases and J by 5 bases. The CDR3 is made up of 18 amino acids.

The rearrangement links TRBV21-1 to TRBJ1-1. TRBV21-1 is a documented pseudogene. The CDR3 has 14 amino acids. The chain's CDR3 is CASSTRAGGEVAFF. For the CDR3, the DNA is TGTGCCAGCAGTACCCGGGCGGGCGGAGAAGTGGCTTTCTTT.

The rearrangement joins TRBV5-1 to TRBJ2-7; perhaps TRBD1 as D (6 bases). Per the germline V gene, CDR1 is SGHRS and CDR2 is YFSETQ. V lost 0 bases and J lost 2, with 12 bases in between. CDR3 length: 15 residues. DNA of the CDR3: TGCGCCAGCAGCTTGGGCGCAGGGGTCACCTACGAGCAGTACTTC. This encodes CASSLGAGVTYEQYF.

The rearrangement joins TRBV5-5 to TRBJ2-5, with 11 bases identical to TRBD2. With V trimmed by 2 bases and J by 3 bases, 6 bases remained unmatched. The CDR3 totals 16 residues. Germline V gene lookup returns CDR1 SGHKS and CDR2 YYEKEE (reference sequence). As DNA, the CDR3 is TGTGCCAGCAGCTTCATGAGTAGCGGGGGGGAAGAGACCCAGTACTTC. It is translated as CASSFMSSGGEETQYF.

The chain is built from TRBV6-5 and TRBJ2-7, with D perhaps matching TRBD1 (5 bases). The CDR3 consists of 15 residues. Germline lookup yields CDR1 MNHEY and CDR2 SVGAGI. Trimming pared 0 bases from V and 4 bases from J, leaving 13 bases between. CDR3 loop: CASSYSMGQGYEQYF. The CDR3 DNA reads TGTGCCAGCAGTTACTCGATGGGGCAAGGGTACGAGCAGTACTTC.

In this sample, this clone turned up a few times. The V and J genes are TRBV18 and TRBJ1-1, with D uncertain. V dropped 10 bases and J dropped 1 base, with 10 bases sitting between them. The CDR3 length is 12 residues. The V gene's germline CDR1 is KGHSH and CDR2 LQKENI. CDR3 region: CATSGSNTEAFF. CDR3 DNA sequence: TGTGCCACCTCCGGGTCGAACACTGAAGCTTTCTTT.

V gene TRBV6-5 combines with J gene TRBJ2-7; TRBD1 might be the D (6 bases). The CDR3 loop spans 13 amino acids. The germline V gene has CDR1 MNHEY and CDR2 SVGAGI. V dropped 5 bases and J dropped 5 bases, with 13 bases sitting between them. Here the CDR3 DNA reads TGTGCCAGCAGTACGACGAACAGGGACGAGCAGTACTTC. Amino acids: CASSTTNRDEQYF.

The J gene is TRBJ1-1, the V gene TRBV6-6; 8 positions agree with TRBD1. Germline V CDR1 and CDR2: MNHNY, SVGAGI (reference sequence). Trimming removed 0 bases from V and 5 bases from J; junction bases left unmatched: 5. The CDR3 extends over 15 amino acids. The CDR3 nucleotides are TGTGCCAGCAGTTACTCGGACAGGGTAAGGACTGAAGCTTTCTTT. This gives the protein CASSYSDRVRTEAFF.

This chain joins TRBV11-1 and TRBJ2-7, with 8 bases that match TRBD1. The ends lost 4 bases at V and 6 bases at J; junction bases unmatched: 11. The CDR3 extends over 15 amino acids. CDR1 is SGHAT and CDR2 is FQDESV in the germline V gene (reference sequence). CDR3 DNA: TGTGCCAGCAGCTGGACAGGGCGAGGAAAAGCCGAGCAGTACTTC. It translates to CASSWTGRGKAEQYF.

This clone was seen only a few times. The rearrangement uses TRBV5-1 and TRBJ1-1; 8 bases line up with TRBD1. CDR1 and CDR2 from the germline V gene are SGHRS and YFSETQ. This CDR3 is 15 amino acids long. J lost 1 base, V lost 2 bases, and 4 bases had no gene match. CDR3 coding DNA: TGCGCCAGCAGCTTAGAACAGGGGGGGAACACTGAAGCTTTCTTT. Residues: CASSLEQGGNTEAFF.

This clone has a handful of counts. The rearrangement links TRBV5-6 to TRBJ2-7; 10 bases map to TRBD2. The CDR3 consists of 14 residues. CDR1 SGHDT and CDR2 YYEEEE come from the germline V gene. The V and J ends lost 1 base and 5 bases, in that order; junction bases with no gene match: 3. The CDR3 nucleotides read TGTGCCAGCAGCTTGCCTAGCGGGGGTAACGAGCAGTACTTC. This translates into CASSLPSGGNEQYF.

The gene calls are TRBV4-1 and TRBJ2-1, with 8 positions matching TRBD1. V gave up 3 bases and J gave up 1 base; unmatched junction bases: 8. The CDR3 has 17 residues. Looked up from germline, CDR1 is MGHRA and CDR2 is YSYEKL. CDR3 nucleotides: TGCGCCAGCAGCCAGTATGTTGGACAGGGATCCTACAATGAGCAGTTCTTC. Its protein is CASSQYVGQGSYNEQFF.

The CDR3 DNA is TGTGCCAGCAGTGACTCGAGCGCCGGGACACATAACACCGGGGAGCTGTTTTTT. This gives the protein CASSDSSAGTHNTGELFF. J is TRBJ2-2 and V is TRBV6-4; a possible D gene is TRBD1 (6 bases). Germline CDR1 is MRHNA and CDR2 is SNTAGT. V lost 0 bases and J 2 bases, leaving 16 bases between the germline ends. The CDR3 extends over 18 amino acids.

The chain uses TRBV2 and TRBJ2-5, with TRBD1 matching 8 bases. The germline V gene has CDR1 SNHLY and CDR2 FYNNEI. The CDR3 consists of 16 residues. Losses at the gene ends were 3 bases for V and 5 bases for J; bases not matched to a gene: 11. CDR3 residues: CASSDRGRDWSETQYF. CDR3 sequence (DNA): TGTGCCAGCAGTGACAGGGGGCGCGATTGGTCGGAGACCCAGTACTTC.

The genes are TRBV19 and TRBJ2-2; the D gene is possibly TRBD2 (6 bases). Per germline, CDR1 LNHDA and CDR2 SQIVND (reference sequence). V was trimmed by 4 bases and J by 4 bases, leaving 13 bases between them. The CDR3 spans 15 residues. CDR3 DNA: TGTGCCAGTAGTACCCCCCGGGGAGGCACCGGGGAGCTGTTTTTT. Its protein product is CASSTPRGGTGELFF.

This chain links TRBV4-1 with TRBJ1-4; D is ambiguous. Germline V gene sequence: CDR1 MGHRA, CDR2 YSYEKL. V lost 0 bases and J 10 bases, leaving 12 bases between the germline ends. The CDR3 consists of 14 residues. The CDR3 reads CASSQEPRRGKLFF. CDR3 DNA sequence: TGCGCCAGCAGCCAAGAACCCCGTCGGGGAAAACTGTTTTTT.